Listed here are 21 T cell receptor beta chains from one sample, sequenced in a study of blood T cell repertoires in COVID-19 (TCRdb year 2020). To prepare the library, the immunoSEQ multiplex PCR assay was applied. TCRdb re-hosts the immuneACCESS table, in-frame sequences only. Its copies lack some clones; in the studies checked, an unresolved V gene accounts for under half of them, and the cause for the rest is not known. The sample includes approximately 200,000 clones, with about 84% observed a single time. Together, the top ten hold approximately 2% of the sample. The sequencing sample was made of PBMCs or T cells enriched from blood (not recorded which). These TCRs come from a man aged 55 to 70 who had recovered from COVID-19.

This clone was seen just once. The chain recombines TRBV5-1 with TRBJ1-5, with 7 bases fitting TRBD1. With V trimmed by 4 bases and J by 3 bases, 7 bases remained unmatched. CDR1 and CDR2 from the germline V gene are SGHRS and YFSETQ. The CDR3 runs to 15 residues. The CDR3: CASSPTGVNNQPQHF. For the CDR3, the DNA is TGCGCCAGCAGCCCTACAGGGGTGAACAATCAGCCCCAGCATTTT. Filled out from reference TRBV5-1 and TRBJ1-5, the complete variable domain reads KAGVTQTPRYLIKTRGQQVTLSCSPISGHRSVSWYQQTPGQGLQFLFEYFSETQRNKGNFPGRFSGRQFSNSRSEMNVSTLELGDSALYLCASSPTGVNNQPQHFGDGTRLSIL.

The chain links TRBV7-9 to TRBJ2-1, with D possibly matching TRBD1 (6 bases). The length of the CDR3 is 15 residues. The germline CDR1 and CDR2 sequences are SEHNR and FQNEAQ (reference sequence). V was pared by 3 bases and J by 2 bases, with 11 bases between. The CDR3 DNA reads as TGTGCCAGCAGCTTGGTACAGGGAGCCTACAATGAGCAGTTCTTC. Its protein is CASSLVQGAYNEQFF.

The rearrangement links TRBV3-1 (or the pseudogene TRBV3-2) to TRBJ1-1, with 7 bases that match TRBD1. Germline CDR1 and CDR2: LGHDT and YNNKEL (reference sequence). The CDR3 totals 13 residues. The ends lost 7 bases at V and 5 bases at J; junction bases unmatched: 7. This CDR3 reads CASNRGRGTEAFF. The DNA for the CDR3 is TGTGCCAGCAACAGGGGTCGGGGGACTGAAGCTTTCTTT.

The DNA of the CDR3 is TGTGCCAGCAGCGTAAGATCCCCAGGGGACCGTAATTCACCCCTCCACTTT. Translating gives CASSVRSPGDRNSPLHF. The rearrangement joins TRBV9 to TRBJ1-6; D is perhaps TRBD1 (6 bases). V was cut by 1 base and J by 6 bases, with 17 bases left in between. Germline values: CDR1 SGDLS, CDR2 YYNGEE. This CDR3 is 17 amino acids long.

This chain joins TRBV7-8 and TRBJ2-2, with 9 bases matching TRBD2. J was trimmed by 0 bases and V by 3 bases; bases with no gene match: 2. The germline gives CDR1 SGHVS, CDR2 FQNEAQ. The CDR3 has 16 amino acids. CDR3 in DNA: TGTGCCAGCAGCTTGCGGGGGGGCCCGAACACCGGGGAGCTGTTTTTT. This codes for CASSLRGGPNTGELFF. Complete variable domain (other parts from reference TRBV7-8 and TRBJ2-2): GAGVSQSPRYKVAKRGQDVALRCDPISGHVSLFWYQQALGQGPEFLTYFQNEAQLDKSGLPSDRFFAERPEGSVSTLKIQRTQQEDSAVYLCASSLRGGPNTGELFFGEGSRLTVL.

The chain has TRBV7-2 and TRBJ1-5; possible D gene TRBD1, 6 bases. Germline CDR1 SGHTA, CDR2 FQGNSA. This CDR3 is built from 16 residues. V was pared by 4 bases and J by 0 bases, with 13 bases between. In DNA form, the CDR3 reads TGTGCCAGCAGCTCCCTACAGGGTTATAGCAATCAGCCCCAGCATTTT. As protein: CASSSLQGYSNQPQHF.

The chain couples TRBV7-9 to TRBJ1-1; D is uncertain. Germline V gene data show CDR1 as SEHNR and CDR2 as FQNEAQ (reference sequence). This CDR3 has 14 residues. Trimming took 3 bases from V and 3 from J, leaving 11 bases between them. Written as DNA, the CDR3 is TGTGCCAGCAGCTTCTCCGGGATCGACACTGAAGCTTTCTTT. Translating it yields CASSFSGIDTEAFF.

As regards this clone: Other DNA sequences in the sample encode the same CDR3. V usage is TRBV19 and J usage is TRBJ2-2, with D hard to call. CDR3 length: 14 amino acids. The germline V and J ends were trimmed by 3 bases and 1 base, with 6 bases remaining between them. CDR1 LNHDA and CDR2 SQIVND come from the germline V gene (reference sequence). The CDR3 region has the DNA TGTGCCAGTAGTATTCGAGGGAACACCGGGGAGCTGTTTTTT. Translation gives CASSIRGNTGELFF. The full variable domain, rest sourced from reference TRBV19 and TRBJ2-2, is DGGITQSPKYLFRKEGQNVTLSCEQNLNHDAMYWYRQDPGQGLRLIYYSQIVNDFQKGDIAEGYSVSREKKESFPLTVTSAQKNPTAFYLCASSIRGNTGELFFGEGSRLTVL.

The chain couples TRBV19 to TRBJ2-2; no firm D call. The CDR3 runs to 17 residues. V was trimmed by 7 bases and J by 1 base, leaving 19 bases between them. Germline V CDR1 and CDR2: LNHDA, SQIVND (reference sequence). CDR3 sequence: CASTPLAAEENTGELFF. The CDR3 DNA is TGTGCCAGTACCCCCCTGGCGGCAGAAGAGAACACCGGGGAGCTGTTTTTT. Together with reference TRBV19 and TRBJ2-2, the CDR3 gives the full variable domain: DGGITQSPKYLFRKEGQNVTLSCEQNLNHDAMYWYRQDPGQGLRLIYYSQIVNDFQKGDIAEGYSVSREKKESFPLTVTSAQKNPTAFYLCASTPLAAEENTGELFFGEGSRLTVL.

This chain joins TRBV27 and TRBJ2-7; 9 nucleotides agree with TRBD1. Losses at the gene ends were 4 bases for V and 0 bases for J; bases not matched to a gene: 13. Germline loops: CDR1 MNHEY, CDR2 SMNVEV (reference sequence). There are 18 residues in the CDR3. CDR3 amino acids: CASSSLGQGPLLSYEQYF. In nucleotides, the CDR3 is TGTGCCAGCAGTTCCTTAGGACAGGGGCCTCTCCTCTCCTACGAGCAGTACTTC.

In its sample, this clone was seen once. The J gene is TRBJ2-1, the V gene TRBV27; 12 bases align to TRBD2. With V trimmed by 7 bases and J by 9 bases, 7 bases remained unmatched. Per germline, CDR1 MNHEY and CDR2 SMNVEV (reference sequence). The CDR3 loop spans 14 amino acids. The CDR3 loop reads CASTNLAGGREQFF. CDR3 nucleotides: TGTGCCAGCACCAACCTAGCGGGGGGGCGTGAGCAGTTCTTC.

V gene TRBV9 combines with J gene TRBJ1-6; 8 nucleotides match TRBD1. The germline V gene encodes CDR1 SGDLS and CDR2 YYNGEE. With 0 bases clipped from V and 9 bases from J, the junction kept 5 bases outside the gene matches. The CDR3 is made up of 15 amino acids. CDR3 protein: CASSVAPGGGSPLHF. The DNA for the CDR3 is TGTGCCAGCAGCGTAGCCCCAGGGGGCGGTTCACCCCTCCACTTT.

The gene calls are TRBV2 and TRBJ1-2; D not certain. Trimming pared 6 bases from V and 5 bases from J, leaving 7 bases between. Germline CDR1 is SNHLY and CDR2 is FYNNEI. The CDR3 is 11 residues long. The DNA for the CDR3 is TGTGCCAGCAGCGAGACTTATGGCTACACCTTC. It yields the protein CASSETYGYTF.

The chain couples TRBV9 to TRBJ1-4; D ambiguous. Trimming pared 2 bases from V and 0 bases from J, leaving 5 bases between. CDR1 and CDR2 (germline): SGDLS, YYNGEE. The CDR3 is 14 amino acids. CDR3 in DNA: TGTGCCAGCAGCGTTAAGCCAACTAATGAAAAACTGTTTTTT. Encoded protein: CASSVKPTNEKLFF.

This clone was counted a few times. V gene TRBV2 combines with J gene TRBJ2-2; 7 bases map to TRBD1. The CDR3 is made up of 15 amino acids. Germline-derived CDR1 and CDR2 are SNHLY and FYNNEI. The V segment lost 8 bases and the J segment 10 bases; nucleotides outside the gene matches: 16. CDR3 coding DNA: TGTGCCAGCGCCAATGGACAGGTCGACGCCGTGGAGCTGTTTTTT. Translating it yields CASANGQVDAVELFF. Drawing the rest from reference TRBV2 and TRBJ2-2, the complete variable domain is EPEVTQTPSHQVTQMGQEVILRCVPISNHLYFYWYRQILGQKVEFLVSFYNNEISEKSEIFDDQFSVERPDGSNFTLKIRSTKLEDSAMYFCASANGQVDAVELFFGEGSRLTVL.

V and J are TRBV29-1 and TRBJ2-3; 8 nucleotides agree with TRBD1. Unmatched junction bases numbered 5, after V lost 8 bases and J lost 4 bases. This CDR3 contains 12 residues. Germline V gene sequence: CDR1 SQVTM, CDR2 ANQGSEA. The CDR3 reads CSSGQGADTQYF. The CDR3 bases are TGCAGCTCCGGACAGGGTGCAGATACGCAGTATTTT.

CDR3 residues: CASLQTGLYEQYF. Written as DNA, the CDR3 is TGTGCCAGCTTGCAGACGGGACTCTACGAGCAGTACTTC. V is TRBV6-6 and J is TRBJ2-7; a weak D match, TRBD2 (6 bases). V lost 8 bases and J lost 3, with 14 bases in between. CDR3 length: 13 residues. Germline CDR1 MNHNY, CDR2 SVGAGI (reference sequence).

The chain joins TRBV9 to TRBJ2-7, with TRBD1 matching over 7 bases. This CDR3 region has 16 residues. CDR1 and CDR2 (germline): SGDLS, YYNGEE. Trimming at V came to 4 bases and at J to 0 bases, leaving 10 bases not matched to a gene. CDR3 amino acids: CASSLRQGASSYEQYF. The CDR3 DNA follows: TGTGCCAGCAGCCTACGACAGGGCGCAAGCTCCTACGAGCAGTACTTC.

This chain uses TRBV25-1 with TRBJ2-7; no reliable D call. The germline V gene has CDR1 MGHDK and CDR2 SYGVNS. V dropped 3 bases and J dropped 2 bases, with 8 bases sitting between them. The CDR3 is 13 amino acids. The CDR3 DNA sequence: TGTGCCAGCAGTGATCCCTTAACCTACGAGCAGTACTTC. As protein: CASSDPLTYEQYF.

The sample holds a few counts of this clone. The rearrangement joins TRBV2 to TRBJ1-1, with a tentative D call TRBD1 (5 bases). The germline V gene has CDR1 SNHLY and CDR2 FYNNEI. The germline V and J ends were trimmed by 6 bases and 4 bases, with 15 bases remaining between them. This CDR3 region has 14 residues. The CDR3 bases are TGTGCCAGCAGAGTATACCAGGGTAGCACTGAAGCTTTCTTT. Amino acids: CASRVYQGSTEAFF.

The chain has TRBV2 and TRBJ1-4; D gene uncertain. V was shortened by 8 bases and J by 0 bases, with 13 bases between the two germline ends. CDR1 is SNHLY and CDR2 is FYNNEI in the germline V gene. The CDR3 is 15 amino acids. CDR3 sequence: CASRERAATNEKLFF. DNA for the CDR3: TGTGCCAGCCGCGAGCGGGCTGCAACTAATGAAAAACTGTTTTTT. Combining the CDR3 with reference TRBV2 and TRBJ1-4 gives the whole variable domain EPEVTQTPSHQVTQMGQEVILRCVPISNHLYFYWYRQILGQKVEFLVSFYNNEISEKSEIFDDQFSVERPDGSNFTLKIRSTKLEDSAMYFCASRERAATNEKLFFGSGTQLSVL.